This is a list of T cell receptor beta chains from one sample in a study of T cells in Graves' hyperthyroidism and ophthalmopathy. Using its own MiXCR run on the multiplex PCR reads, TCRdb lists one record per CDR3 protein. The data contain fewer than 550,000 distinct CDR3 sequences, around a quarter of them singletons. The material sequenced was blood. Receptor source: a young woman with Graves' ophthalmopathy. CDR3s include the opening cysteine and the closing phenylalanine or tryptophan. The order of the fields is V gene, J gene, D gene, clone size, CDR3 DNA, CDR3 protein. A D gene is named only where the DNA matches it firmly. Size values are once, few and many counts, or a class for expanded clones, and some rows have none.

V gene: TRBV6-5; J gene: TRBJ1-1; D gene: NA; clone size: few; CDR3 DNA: TGTGCCAGCAGTTATAACCAGGGAACTGAAGCTTTCTTT; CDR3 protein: CASSYNQGTEAFF
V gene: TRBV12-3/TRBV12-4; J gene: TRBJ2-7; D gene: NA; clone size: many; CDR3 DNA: TGTGCCAGCAGTTTATTGACAGGCCCGGCCTACGAGCAGTACTTC; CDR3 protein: CASSLLTGPAYEQYF
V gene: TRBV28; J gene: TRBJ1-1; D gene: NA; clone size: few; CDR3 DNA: TGTGCCAGCAGGGGACAAGAGTGGAACACTGAAGCTTTCTTT; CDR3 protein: CASRGQEWNTEAFF
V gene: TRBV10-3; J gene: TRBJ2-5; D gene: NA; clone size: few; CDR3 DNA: TGTGCCATCAGTGTACAAGGGGGGAAAGAGACCCAGTACTTC; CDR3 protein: CAISVQGGKETQYF
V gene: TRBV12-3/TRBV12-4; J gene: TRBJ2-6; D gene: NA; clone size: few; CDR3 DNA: TGTGCCAGCAGGACAGAATCTGGGGCCAACGTCCTGACTTTC; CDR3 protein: CASRTESGANVLTF
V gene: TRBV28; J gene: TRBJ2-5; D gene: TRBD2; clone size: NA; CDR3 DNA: TGTGCCAGCAGTGTGACTAGCGGGACAGGCGAGACCCAGTACTTC; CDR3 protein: CASSVTSGTGETQYF
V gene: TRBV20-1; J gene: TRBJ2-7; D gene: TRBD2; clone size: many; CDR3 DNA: TGCAGTGCTAGCCCCCCGGGGACTAGCGGAGCCTCCTACGAGCAGTACTTC; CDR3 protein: CSASPPGTSGASYEQYF
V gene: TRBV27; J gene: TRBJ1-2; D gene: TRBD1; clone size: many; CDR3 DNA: TGTGCCAGCAGTCCAAGGGGGCCAGGGAATGGCTACACCTTC; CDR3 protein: CASSPRGPGNGYTF
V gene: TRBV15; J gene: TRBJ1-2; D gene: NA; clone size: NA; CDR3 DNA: TGTGCCACCAGCAGGCGGCCGGACCAGGGTCATGGCTACACCTTC; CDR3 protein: CATSRRPDQGHGYTF
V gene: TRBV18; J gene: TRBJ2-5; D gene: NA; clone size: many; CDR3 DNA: TGTGCCAGCTCACCGCCCCCCCGAGAGACCCAGTACTTC; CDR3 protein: CASSPPPRETQYF
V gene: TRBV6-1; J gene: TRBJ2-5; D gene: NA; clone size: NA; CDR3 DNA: TGTGCCAGCCGACCAGGGGGGGAAGAGACCCGGTACTTC; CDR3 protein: CASRPGGEETRYF
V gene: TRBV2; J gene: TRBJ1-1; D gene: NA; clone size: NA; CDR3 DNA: TGTGCCAGCAGTGAGCAGGGGCGGGAGGGTGAAGCTTTCTTT; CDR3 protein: CASSEQGREGEAFF
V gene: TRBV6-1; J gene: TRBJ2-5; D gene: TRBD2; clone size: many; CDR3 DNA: TGTGCCAGCAGTGAAGATTTAGCGGGGGTTGCGGAGACCCAGTACTTC; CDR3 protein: CASSEDLAGVAETQYF
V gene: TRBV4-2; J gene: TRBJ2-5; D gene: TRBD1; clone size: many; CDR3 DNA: TGTGCCAGCAGCCAAGATTGGGACAGGGGGCTCCAAGAGACCCAGTACTTC; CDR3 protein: CASSQDWDRGLQETQYF
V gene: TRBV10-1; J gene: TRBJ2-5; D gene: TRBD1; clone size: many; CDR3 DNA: TGCGCCAGCAGTGAGTCGAGGACAGGGCTCAAAGAGACCCAGTACTTC; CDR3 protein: CASSESRTGLKETQYF
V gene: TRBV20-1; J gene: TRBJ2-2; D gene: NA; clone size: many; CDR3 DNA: TGCAGTGCTTCCGGGGGGCCCGGGGAGCTGTTTTTT; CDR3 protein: CSASGGPGELFF
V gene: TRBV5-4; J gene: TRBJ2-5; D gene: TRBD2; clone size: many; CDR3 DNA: TGTGCCAGCAGCCGAGCGGGGGGGCAGAGAGAGACCCAGTACTTC; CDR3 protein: CASSRAGGQRETQYF
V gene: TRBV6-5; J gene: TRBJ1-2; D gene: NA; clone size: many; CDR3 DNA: TGTGCCAGCAGTTATCCCCACAGGGTTGGCTACACCTTC; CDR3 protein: CASSYPHRVGYTF
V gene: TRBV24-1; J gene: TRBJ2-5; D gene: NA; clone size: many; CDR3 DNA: TGTGCCACCAGTGATGGGGCCCAAGAGACCCAGTACTTC; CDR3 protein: CATSDGAQETQYF
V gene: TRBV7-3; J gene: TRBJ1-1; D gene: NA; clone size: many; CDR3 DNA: TGTGCCAGCAGCTTAATTAGTGGCAGGATGAACACTGAAGCTTTCTTT; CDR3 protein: CASSLISGRMNTEAFF
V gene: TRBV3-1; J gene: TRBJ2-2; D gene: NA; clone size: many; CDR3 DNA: TGTGCCAGCAGCCAATCCGGGACACTGGGCGGGGAGCTGTTTTTT; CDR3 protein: CASSQSGTLGGELFF
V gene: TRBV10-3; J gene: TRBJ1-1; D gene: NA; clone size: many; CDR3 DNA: TGTGCCATCAGTTCGCAGGGAGGCGAAGCTTTCTTT; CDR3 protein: CAISSQGGEAFF
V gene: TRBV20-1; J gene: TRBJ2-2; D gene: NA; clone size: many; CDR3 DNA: TGCAGTGCTGGGCCTTCAGGGCCCGGGGAGCTGTTTTTT; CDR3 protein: CSAGPSGPGELFF
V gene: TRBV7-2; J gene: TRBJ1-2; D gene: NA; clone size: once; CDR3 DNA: TGTGCCAGCAGCTTAGCCCCAAGAAGTGGCTACACCTTC; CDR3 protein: CASSLAPRSGYTF
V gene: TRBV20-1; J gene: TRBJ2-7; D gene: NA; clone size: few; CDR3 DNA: TGCAGTGCTAGAGAAAGGACAGTAAACTACGAGCAGTACTTC; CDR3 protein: CSARERTVNYEQYF
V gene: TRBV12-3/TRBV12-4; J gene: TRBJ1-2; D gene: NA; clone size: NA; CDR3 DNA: TGTGCCAGCAGTTTTTTCCAGGGACACTTGTATGGCTACACCTTC; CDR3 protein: CASSFFQGHLYGYTF
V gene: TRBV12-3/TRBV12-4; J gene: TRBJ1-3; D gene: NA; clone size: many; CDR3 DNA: TGTGCCAGCAGTTTACGGGCAGCCTCTGGAAACACCATATATTTT; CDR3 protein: CASSLRAASGNTIYF
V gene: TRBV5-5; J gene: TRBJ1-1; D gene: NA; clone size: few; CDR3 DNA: TGTGCCAGCAGCTTCACAGCAATGAACACTGAAGCTTTCTTT; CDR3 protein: CASSFTAMNTEAFF
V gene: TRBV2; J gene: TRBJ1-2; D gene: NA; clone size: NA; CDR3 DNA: TGTGCCAGCAGTGAAGAGCACAGTAACTATGGCTACACCTTC; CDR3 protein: CASSEEHSNYGYTF
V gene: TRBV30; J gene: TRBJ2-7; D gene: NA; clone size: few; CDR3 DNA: TGTGCCTGGAGCACCGGAAGAGGGGACGAGCAGTACTTC; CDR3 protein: CAWSTGRGDEQYF
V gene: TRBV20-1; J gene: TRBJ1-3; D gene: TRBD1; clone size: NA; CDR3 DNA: TGCAGTGCAAACCCCGGGACAGGGGGAAACACCATATATTTT; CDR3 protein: CSANPGTGGNTIYF
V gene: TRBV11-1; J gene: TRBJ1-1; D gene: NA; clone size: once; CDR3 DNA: TGTGCCAGCAGTCCCCGGATTGAAGGCACTGAAGCTTTCTTT; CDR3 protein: CASSPRIEGTEAFF
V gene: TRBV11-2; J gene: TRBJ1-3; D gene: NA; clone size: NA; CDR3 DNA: TGTGCCAGCAGCTTGGCCCACGGTTTTGGGGACACCATATATTTT; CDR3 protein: CASSLAHGFGDTIYF
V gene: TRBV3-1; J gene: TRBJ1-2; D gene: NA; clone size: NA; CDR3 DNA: TGTGCCAGCAGCCAAGATTGGACAGAAAGCCCCTATGGCTACACCTTC; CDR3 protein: CASSQDWTESPYGYTF
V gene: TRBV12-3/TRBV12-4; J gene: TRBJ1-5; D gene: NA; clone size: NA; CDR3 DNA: TGTGCCAGCAGTTTAGGTCGGGTGGGCGGGGGAAGCAATCAGCCCCAGCATTTT; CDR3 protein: CASSLGRVGGGSNQPQHF
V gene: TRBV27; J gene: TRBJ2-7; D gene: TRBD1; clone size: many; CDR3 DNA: TGTGCCAGCAGTTCCGCCGGGACAGGGGGACGCGAGCAGTACTTC; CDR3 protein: CASSSAGTGGREQYF
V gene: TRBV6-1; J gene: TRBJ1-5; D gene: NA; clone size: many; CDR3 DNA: TGTGCCAGCAGCGACGGACCTATGGGTTATCCCCAGCATTTT; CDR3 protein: CASSDGPMGYPQHF
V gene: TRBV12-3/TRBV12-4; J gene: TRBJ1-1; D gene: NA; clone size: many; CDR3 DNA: TGTGCCAGCAGTTTAGGGGGGTGGGGGAACACTGAAGCTTTCTTT; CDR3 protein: CASSLGGWGNTEAFF
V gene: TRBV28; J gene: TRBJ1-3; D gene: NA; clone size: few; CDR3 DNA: TGTGCCAGCAGTACGATGGGACTGGATGTCGGAAACACCATATATTTT; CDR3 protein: CASSTMGLDVGNTIYF
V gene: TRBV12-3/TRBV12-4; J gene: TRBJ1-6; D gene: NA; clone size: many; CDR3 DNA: TGTGCCAGCAGTTTAGGCGCAGGGAATAATTCACCCCTCCACTTT; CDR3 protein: CASSLGAGNNSPLHF
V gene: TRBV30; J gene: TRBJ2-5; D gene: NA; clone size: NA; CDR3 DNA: TGTGCCTGGACGCGGGCAGGCCACCAAGAGACCCAGTACTTC; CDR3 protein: CAWTRAGHQETQYF
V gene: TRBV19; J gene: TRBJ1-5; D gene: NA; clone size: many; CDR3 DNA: TGTGCCAGTAGTATTCGTCAGAGGGGGTCACATCAGCCCCAGCATTTT; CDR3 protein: CASSIRQRGSHQPQHF
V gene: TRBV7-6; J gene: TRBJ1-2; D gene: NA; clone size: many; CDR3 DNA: TGTGCCAGCAGCTCAGGGGACCACTATGGCTACACCTTC; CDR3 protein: CASSSGDHYGYTF
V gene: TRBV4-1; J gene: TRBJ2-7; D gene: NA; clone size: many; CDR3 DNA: TGCGCCAGCAGCCAAGATTTATCAGGGGACTACGAGCAGTACTTC; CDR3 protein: CASSQDLSGDYEQYF
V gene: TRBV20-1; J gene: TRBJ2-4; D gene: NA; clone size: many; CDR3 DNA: TGCAGTGCTAGGGAAGGAGGGGTGAACATTCAGTACTTC; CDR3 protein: CSAREGGVNIQYF